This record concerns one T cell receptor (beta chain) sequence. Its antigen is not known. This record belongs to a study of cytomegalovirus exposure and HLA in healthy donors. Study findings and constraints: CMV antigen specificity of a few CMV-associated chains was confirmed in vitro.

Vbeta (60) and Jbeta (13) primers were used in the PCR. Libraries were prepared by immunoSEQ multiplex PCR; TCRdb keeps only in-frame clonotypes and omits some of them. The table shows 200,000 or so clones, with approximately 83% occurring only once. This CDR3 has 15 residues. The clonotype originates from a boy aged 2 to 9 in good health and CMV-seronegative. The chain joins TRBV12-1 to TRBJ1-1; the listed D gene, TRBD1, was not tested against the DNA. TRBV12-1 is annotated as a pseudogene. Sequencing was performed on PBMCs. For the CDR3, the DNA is TGTGCCAGCAGCTCGGGCCGACAGGGGAACACTGAAGCTTTCTTT. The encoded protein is CASSSGRQGNTEAFF.